Following are 4 T cell receptor beta chains from one sample sequenced in a study of identical twins. TCRdb called the 5' RACE reads again in MiXCR, with one record for every CDR3 protein. This table holds some 230,000 distinct CDR3 sequences, 5.5% to 7.5% found once. In addition, the sample was reused for a study of T cells expressing NK-cell markers.

The sequenced sample was CD8+ T cells sorted from blood. The source is a woman under 30 in good health.

The CDR3 reads CASSFRDLYTDTQYF. The CDR3 DNA reads as TGTGCCAGCAGTTTCCGGGACTTATACACAGATACGCAGTATTTT. This rearrangement joins TRBV7-2 to TRBJ2-3; the D gene is possibly TRBD2 (6 bases). Germline V gene sequence: CDR1 SGHTA, CDR2 FQGNSA. With 6 bases removed from V and 2 bases from J, the gap between germline ends came to 15 bases. This CDR3 contains 15 residues.

The chain joins TRBV27 to TRBJ2-7; D gene uncertain. The CDR3 runs to 12 residues. Trimming pared 5 bases from V and 6 bases from J, leaving 11 bases between. Germline V CDR1 and CDR2: MNHEY, SMNVEV (reference sequence). The CDR3 loop reads CASSGNRLEQYF. DNA for the CDR3: TGTGCCAGCAGTGGAAACAGACTCGAGCAGTACTTC.

This chain links TRBV27 with TRBJ1-1; D is unclear. Germline assignment: CDR1 MNHEY and CDR2 SMNVEV (reference sequence). The CDR3 runs to 12 residues. V lost 6 bases and J lost 4, with 9 bases in between. The CDR3 spells CASSGGVTEAFF. The DNA for the CDR3 is TGTGCCAGCAGCGGAGGAGTCACTGAAGCTTTCTTT.

The chain employs TRBV3-1 and TRBJ2-3, with 7 bases fitting TRBD2. CDR3 length: 17 amino acids. CDR1 and CDR2 (germline): LGHDT, YNNKEL (reference sequence). The V gene end was trimmed by 0 bases and the J gene end by 4 bases; junction bases not matched to a gene: 10. The CDR3 DNA is TGTGCCAGCAGCCAAGATCCGGCGGGAGCCGGCGCAGATACGCAGTATTTT. This sequence encodes CASSQDPAGAGADTQYF.